This TCR beta chain was observed in a study of regulatory T cells in long-lasting Graves disease. Study summary: The study counted Graves' disease as persistent given over 5 years of antithyroid drugs and positive TSH receptor antibodies.

The time point denotes: persistent/refractory GD, antithyroid drugs over 5 years with positive TRAb. Generation of the TCR library employed RNA extracted from PBMCs. The authors drew patients from an endocrinology department in Xi'an, China. There are 15 residues in the CDR3. V trimming: 4 bases; J trimming: 8 bases; junction bases outside the gene matches: 5. Germline V gene data show CDR1 as LGHDT and CDR2 as YNNKEL (reference sequence). Combining iRepertoire HTBI primers with Arm-PCR of CDR3 regions, the authors built TCR beta libraries. How the authors handled the data: Samples jointly harbored 62 TRBV and approximately 15 TRBJ segments. TCRdb reprocessed the multiplex PCR reads via MiXCR and lists one record per CDR3 protein. Here the V and J calls rest on TCRdb's processing, not on the authors' analysis. This sample has around 510,000 distinct CDR3 sequences, with around 21% found just once.

The chain couples TRBV3-1 to TRBJ2-2; the match to TRBD2 covers 12 bases. This specimen consisted of peripheral blood mononuclear cells (PBMCs), obtained when the disease was refractory, from a patient treated with antithyroid drugs. The origin of this receptor is a female donor with Graves disease. The CDR3 protein is CASSPWTSGTGELFF. The DNA of the CDR3 is TGTGCCAGCAGCCCCTGGACTAGCGGGACGGGGGAGCTGTTTTTT. The whole variable domain, filled in from reference TRBV3-1 and TRBJ2-2, reads DTAVSQTPKYLVTQMGNDKSIKCEQNLGHDTMYWYKQDSKKFLKIMFSYNNKELIINETVPNRFSPKSPDKAHLNLHINSLELGDSAVYFCASSPWTSGTGELFFGEGSRLTVL.